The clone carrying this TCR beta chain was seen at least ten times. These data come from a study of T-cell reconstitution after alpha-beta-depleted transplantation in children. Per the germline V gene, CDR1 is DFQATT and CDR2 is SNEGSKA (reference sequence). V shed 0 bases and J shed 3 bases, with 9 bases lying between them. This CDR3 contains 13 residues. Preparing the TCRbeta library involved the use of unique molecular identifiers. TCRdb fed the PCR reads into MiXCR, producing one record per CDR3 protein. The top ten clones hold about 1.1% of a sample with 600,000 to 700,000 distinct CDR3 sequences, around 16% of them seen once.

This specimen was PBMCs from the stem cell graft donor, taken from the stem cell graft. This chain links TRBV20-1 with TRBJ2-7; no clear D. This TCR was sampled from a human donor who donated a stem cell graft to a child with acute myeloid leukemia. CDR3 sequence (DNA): TGCAGTGCTAGAGATTATGGCGGCTACGAGCAGTACTTC. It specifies CSARDYGGYEQYF.